This TCR beta chain originates from a study of tissue T cells after allogeneic stem cell transplantation. The time point denotes: mouse harvest day 14 after allogeneic transplant. Each mouse received 10^7 T-cell-depleted marrow cells plus 10^6 splenic CD5+ T cells by tail vein. Of note for this clone: Germline and genes here are mouse. The read finishes 1 residue shy of the CDR3 end, and the germline J gene is used to complete it.

CDR3 size: 13 residues. Per germline, CDR1 GKSSPN and CDR2 SITVG. V shed 3 bases and J shed 2 bases, with 9 bases lying between them. Data came from immunoSEQ multiplex PCR; TCRdb stores just in-frame clones and leaves some out. The sample includes a few thousand clones, around 43% of them seen just once. The gene calls are TRBV31 and TRBJ2-5; D not certain. Sequencing was done on a sample of gut tissue. This receptor was obtained from a female BALB/c mouse given C57BL/6 T cells with graft-versus-host disease after an allogeneic hematopoietic cell transplant. Incomplete CDR3 DNA: TGTGCCTGGAGAACCGGAGGCCAAGACACCCAGTAC. This encodes CAWRTGGQDTQY. The complete CDR3 protein is CAWRTGGQDTQYF.